These 9 T cell receptor beta chains were sequenced from one sample in a study of blood T cell repertoires in COVID-19. The repertoire was sequenced with immunoSEQ multiplex PCR; TCRdb's copy has only in-frame clones and lacks some. This table holds about 320,000 clones, about 92% found once. Specimen: PBMCs or T cells enriched from blood (not recorded which). Receptors were obtained from a man aged 60 to 75 who had recovered from COVID-19.

V usage is TRBV5-4 and J usage is TRBJ2-7; TRBD2 aligns across 7 bases. After removal of 4 bases from V and 2 bases from J, the junction contained 9 bases not matched to a gene. The CDR3 is 15 amino acids. Germline values: CDR1 SGHNT, CDR2 YYREEE (reference sequence). CDR3 nucleotide sequence: TGTGCCAGCAGCCCGGGTCGGGAGGACGCCTACGAGCAGTACTTC. Translated, it gives CASSPGREDAYEQYF. Filled out from reference TRBV5-4 and TRBJ2-7, the complete variable domain reads ETGVTQSPTHLIKTRGQQVTLRCSSQSGHNTVSWYQQALGQGPQFIFQYYREEENGRGNFPPRFSGLQFPNYSSELNVNALELDDSALYLCASSPGREDAYEQYFGPGTRLTVT.

This chain links TRBV5-6 with TRBJ1-4; D gene ambiguous. CDR3 length: 13 residues. V lost 0 bases to trimming and J lost 7 bases, with 7 bases between them. The V gene's germline CDR1 is SGHDT and CDR2 YYEEEE. DNA of the CDR3: TGTGCCAGCAGCTTGGAGAGGAGTGAAAAACTGTTTTTT. Encoded protein: CASSLERSEKLFF.

CDR3 sequence reads: CASSPNQVGGQPQHF. The CDR3, as DNA: TGTGCCAGCAGCCCGAATCAGGTAGGGGGTCAGCCCCAGCATTTT. The chain has TRBV7-2 and TRBJ1-5; D is possibly TRBD1 (6 bases). This CDR3 comprises 15 residues. Germline CDR1 is SGHTA and CDR2 is FQGNSA. With 5 bases removed from V and 6 bases from J, the gap between germline ends came to 17 bases. The full variable domain, in which reference TRBV7-2 and TRBJ1-5 provide the parts outside the CDR3, is GAGVSQSPSNKVTEKGKDVELRCDPISGHTALYWYRQSLGQGLEFLIYFQGNSAPDKSGLPSDRFSAERTGGSVSTLTIQRTQQEDSAVYLCASSPNQVGGQPQHFGDGTRLSIL.

The chain combines TRBV12-3 or TRBV12-4 with TRBJ1-2; D is possibly TRBD1 (6 bases). The V and J ends lost 6 bases and 3 bases respectively, with 11 bases between them. The length of the CDR3 is 13 residues. The CDR3 nucleotides are TGTGCCAGCAGCTCAGGGGCGGACTATGGCTACACCTTC. Residues: CASSSGADYGYTF.

The rearrangement uses TRBV6-5 and TRBJ1-6; no definite D call. Between the trimmed V and J ends, which lost 2 bases and 8 bases, there was a span of 7 bases. Looked up from germline, CDR1 is MNHEY and CDR2 is SVGAGI. The CDR3 runs 13 residues. CDR3 sequence reads: CASSYGGYSPLHF. The CDR3 DNA is TGTGCCAGCAGTTACGGAGGGTATTCACCCCTCCACTTT.

The chain uses TRBV9 and TRBJ2-7; TRBD2 agrees at 8 bases. This CDR3 has 13 residues. Germline CDR1 is SGDLS and CDR2 is YYNGEE. V lost 0 bases to trimming and J lost 7 bases; unmatched junction nucleotides: 3. CDR3 bases: TGTGCCAGCAGCGTAGATAGCGGGACGGAGCAGTACTTC. This gives the protein CASSVDSGTEQYF.

The chain recombines TRBV19 with TRBJ2-7, with D maybe TRBD2 (6 bases). V lost 8 bases and J 6 bases, leaving 14 bases between the germline ends. Germline-derived CDR1 and CDR2 are LNHDA and SQIVND (reference sequence). This CDR3 region has 12 residues. CDR3 nucleotide sequence: TGTGCCAGTGGGGTACGGGGACTCGAGCAGTACTTC. Translated: CASGVRGLEQYF.

The V call is TRBV6-5, the J call TRBJ2-4; TRBD2 agrees at 8 bases. The CDR3 contains 15 residues. The germline V gene has CDR1 MNHEY and CDR2 SVGAGI. V gave up 10 bases and J gave up 10 bases; unmatched junction bases: 18. CDR3 DNA sequence: TGTGCCACAGCAGAGTCTCCGGGACTAGTCACAATTCAGTACTTC. It codes for CATAESPGLVTIQYF.

This chain joins TRBV11-2 and TRBJ1-2; 8 bases map to TRBD1. The CDR3 extends over 15 amino acids. J lost 7 bases, V lost 1 base, and 8 bases had no gene match. Per germline, CDR1 SGHAT and CDR2 FQNNGV. The CDR3 region has the DNA TGTGCCAGCAGCTTAGCAGGGGGCGCATCCTCTGGCTACACCTTC. Its protein is CASSLAGGASSGYTF.